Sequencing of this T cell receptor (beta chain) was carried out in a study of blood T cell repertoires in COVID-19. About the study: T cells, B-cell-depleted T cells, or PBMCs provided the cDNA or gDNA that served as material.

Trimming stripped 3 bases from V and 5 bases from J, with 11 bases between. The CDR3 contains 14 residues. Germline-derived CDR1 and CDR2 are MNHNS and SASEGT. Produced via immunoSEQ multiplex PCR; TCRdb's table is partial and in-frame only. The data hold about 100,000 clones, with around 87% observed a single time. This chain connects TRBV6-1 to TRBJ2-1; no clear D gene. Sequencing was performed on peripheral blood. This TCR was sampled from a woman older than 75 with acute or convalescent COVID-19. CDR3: CASSEVDGDNEQFF. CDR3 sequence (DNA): TGTGCCAGCAGTGAGGTAGACGGAGACAATGAGCAGTTCTTC.